The 21 T cell receptor beta chains below all came from one sample that was sequenced in a study of cytotoxic CD8 clonotypes in ibrutinib-treated CLL. The data were produced by immunoSEQ multiplex PCR, yet TCRdb's version contains in-frame clones alone and is incomplete. This sample has about 92,000 clones; roughly three quarters occur once, and the top ten carry under 30%. The sample in question was PBMCs, obtained after 24 months of ibrutinib treatment. The receptors were gathered from a human donor with chronic lymphocytic leukemia.

This clone appeared a few times. The chain employs TRBV4-1 and TRBJ1-2; 9 bases map to TRBD1. Unmatched junction bases numbered 4, after V lost 1 base and J lost 7 bases. The CDR3 contains 14 residues. CDR1 is MGHRA and CDR2 is YSYEKL in the germline V gene. Written as DNA, the CDR3 is TGCGCCAGCAGCCAAGTCCGGACAGGGGTTGGCTACACCTTC. Its protein is CASSQVRTGVGYTF.

This chain connects TRBV28 to TRBJ1-5; maybe TRBD1 (6 bases). Trimming pared 6 bases from V and 6 bases from J, leaving 15 bases between. Germline CDR1 MDHEN, CDR2 SYDVKM. There are 14 residues in the CDR3. The CDR3 DNA reads as TGTGCCAGCAGCCGACACAGGGTTCGTCAGCCCCAGCATTTT. It encodes CASSRHRVRQPQHF.

The chain uses TRBV30 and TRBJ2-7, with D uncertain. This CDR3 contains 14 residues. V was trimmed by 3 bases and J by 5 bases, leaving 17 bases between them. Germline CDR1 and CDR2: GTSNPN and SVGIG (reference sequence). Here the CDR3 DNA reads TGTGCCTGGAGGGCCAGGTCGATTTTCAACGAGCAGTACTTC. The encoded protein is CAWRARSIFNEQYF.

The rearrangement uses TRBV29-1 and TRBJ2-7; a possible D gene is TRBD1 (6 bases). With 0 bases removed from V and 3 bases from J, the gap between germline ends came to 12 bases. The CDR3 is made up of 14 amino acids. CDR1 is SQVTM, CDR2 ANQGSEA, per germline. The CDR3 loop is CSVEDLRGGYEQYF. Here the CDR3 DNA reads TGCAGCGTTGAAGATCTCAGGGGCGGCTACGAGCAGTACTTC.

The genes are TRBV19 and TRBJ1-1, with TRBD1 matching 7 bases. Germline lookup yields CDR1 LNHDA and CDR2 SQIVND (reference sequence). The CDR3 is 13 residues long. With 6 bases clipped from V and 4 bases from J, the junction kept 5 bases outside the gene matches. The CDR3 DNA follows: TGTGCCAGTAGAAACAGGGGAGGCACTGAAGCTTTCTTT. Translating it yields CASRNRGGTEAFF.

This clone was seen only once. This chain links TRBV19 with TRBJ1-2; D remains unclear. V lost 1 base to trimming and J lost 7 bases, with 1 base between them. Germline-derived CDR1 and CDR2 are LNHDA and SQIVND (reference sequence). This CDR3 spans 10 amino acids. The CDR3 loop reads CASSIGGYTF. CDR3 DNA sequence: TGTGCCAGTAGTATAGGTGGCTACACCTTC.

The rearrangement uses TRBV6-6 and TRBJ2-7; D gene unclear. Between the trimmed V and J ends, which lost 8 bases and 0 bases, there was a span of 8 bases. Germline V gene sequence: CDR1 MNHNY, CDR2 SVGAGI (reference sequence). This CDR3 comprises 12 residues. CDR3 protein: CASGTDSYEQYF. The CDR3 DNA reads TGTGCCAGCGGTACAGACTCCTACGAGCAGTACTTC.

The genes are TRBV27 and TRBJ2-4; 9 bases agree with TRBD1. Germline-derived CDR1 and CDR2 are MNHEY and SMNVEV (reference sequence). J was trimmed by 5 bases and V by 2 bases; bases with no gene match: 7. The length of the CDR3 is 16 residues. The CDR3 here is CASSLRGTGNQNIQYF. CDR3 DNA sequence: TGTGCCAGCAGTTTAAGGGGGACAGGGAACCAAAACATTCAGTACTTC.

This chain uses TRBV13 with TRBJ2-1; a possible D gene is TRBD1 (5 bases). The CDR3 totals 14 residues. The V end was cut by 7 bases, the J end by 4 bases, with 14 bases between. Germline lookup yields CDR1 PRHDT and CDR2 FYEKMQ (reference sequence). The chain's CDR3 is CASTGDRTYNEQFF. The CDR3 nucleotides read TGTGCCAGCACCGGAGACAGAACTTACAATGAGCAGTTCTTC.

The chain links TRBV30 to TRBJ2-1, with 10 positions matching TRBD2. The trim removed 8 bases at V and 3 bases at J, leaving 4 bases unmatched. The CDR3 has 13 amino acids. The germline V gene has CDR1 GTSNPN and CDR2 SVGIG (reference sequence). The CDR3 spells CAQIAGGYNEQFF. CDR3 coding DNA: TGTGCCCAAATAGCGGGAGGCTACAATGAGCAGTTCTTC.

The chain couples TRBV5-1 to TRBJ2-7, with 8 bases identical to TRBD2. The CDR3 is 16 amino acids. The junction had 10 bases not matched to a gene; V was cut back by 4 bases and J by 1 base. Per the germline V gene, CDR1 is SGHRS and CDR2 is YFSETQ. The CDR3 reads CASSPPGREGSYEQYF. The DNA for the CDR3 is TGCGCCAGCAGCCCCCCCGGGAGGGAAGGGTCCTACGAGCAGTACTTC.

The V call is TRBV5-4, the J call TRBJ2-2; the D call may be TRBD1 or TRBD2 (6 bases each). The germline V gene encodes CDR1 SGHNT and CDR2 YYREEE (reference sequence). The CDR3 extends over 14 amino acids. Deletions cut 8 bases from V and 4 bases from J, with 15 bases between. CDR3 bases: TGTGCCAGTACAAGTGGAGGGGGCACCGGGGAGCTGTTTTTT. Protein sequence: CASTSGGGTGELFF.

The CDR3 bases are TGTGCCAGCAGTCCGCCGACGGTTGTAGGGCAGCCCCAGCATTTT. The encoded protein is CASSPPTVVGQPQHF. The rearrangement links TRBV28 to TRBJ1-5; D not certain. The V and J ends lost 5 bases and 7 bases respectively, with 18 bases between them. Per the germline V gene, CDR1 is MDHEN and CDR2 is SYDVKM. The CDR3 totals 15 residues.

The rearrangement uses TRBV28 and TRBJ2-5, with 13 bases identical to TRBD2. Germline CDR1 and CDR2: MDHEN and SYDVKM. Germline trimming cut 6 bases from V and 4 bases from J; bases unmatched to any gene: 8. The CDR3 is 16 residues long. The CDR3 DNA is TGTGCCAGCAGCCTCGGACTAGCGGGGGCGGGAGAGACCCAGTACTTC. This encodes CASSLGLAGAGETQYF.

The J gene is TRBJ1-1, the V gene TRBV21-1. TRBV21-1 is assigned pseudogene status. This CDR3 has 13 amino acids. CDR3 sequence (DNA): TGTGCCAGCAGCAAAGGTATTAATATTGAAGCTTTCTTT. Encoded protein: CASSKGINIEAFF.

The rearrangement links TRBV5-1 to TRBJ1-1; D not certain. The CDR3 spans 12 residues. The germline V and J ends were trimmed by 4 bases and 1 base, with 5 bases remaining between them. The germline gives CDR1 SGHRS, CDR2 YFSETQ. CDR3 sequence reads: CASSDANTEAFF. As DNA, the CDR3 is TGCGCCAGCAGCGATGCGAACACTGAAGCTTTCTTT. The full variable domain, rest sourced from reference TRBV5-1 and TRBJ1-1, is KAGVTQTPRYLIKTRGQQVTLSCSPISGHRSVSWYQQTPGQGLQFLFEYFSETQRNKGNFPGRFSGRQFSNSRSEMNVSTLELGDSALYLCASSDANTEAFFGQGTRLTVV.

This sequence joins TRBV7-8 and TRBJ2-1; possibly TRBD2 for D (6 bases). Germline V gene sequence: CDR1 SGHVS, CDR2 FQNEAQ. The CDR3 runs to 14 residues. V lost 8 bases and J 8 bases, leaving 19 bases between the germline ends. CDR3 coding DNA: TGTGCCAGCTCGGAGGGACCCGCACGTCATGAGCAGTTCTTC. It translates to CASSEGPARHEQFF.

V is TRBV15 and J is TRBJ2-5, with TRBD1 matching over 8 bases. Germline loops: CDR1 LNHNV, CDR2 YYDKDF (reference sequence). V shed 5 bases, J shed 4 bases, and the junction held 6 bases outside the gene matches. The CDR3 sequence is 14 residues long. This CDR3 is CATSALGQAETQYF. The DNA of the CDR3 is TGTGCCACCAGCGCCCTGGGACAGGCAGAGACCCAGTACTTC.

This clone came up once. The chain employs TRBV7-9 and TRBJ2-1; D is perhaps TRBD2 (6 bases). The CDR3 contains 15 residues. Germline V CDR1 and CDR2: SEHNR, FQNEAQ (reference sequence). V was clipped by 5 bases and J by 2 bases, with 13 bases between them. CDR3 amino acids: CASSTPSVPYNEQFF. The DNA of the CDR3 is TGTGCCAGCAGCACCCCTAGCGTCCCCTACAATGAGCAGTTCTTC.

The V call is TRBV15, the J call TRBJ2-2, with D possibly matching TRBD1 (6 bases). Germline V gene data show CDR1 as LNHNV and CDR2 as YYDKDF (reference sequence). Trimming removed 8 bases at V and 0 bases at J, with 19 bases between. The CDR3 sequence is 17 residues long. The CDR3 nucleotides read TGTGCCACCCGAACAGCTCTGGGACAAGCGAACACCGGGGAGCTGTTTTTT. It translates to CATRTALGQANTGELFF. Filled out from reference TRBV15 and TRBJ2-2, the complete variable domain reads DAMVIQNPRYQVTQFGKPVTLSCSQTLNHNVMYWYQQKSSQAPKLLFHYYDKDFNNEADTPDNFQSRRPNTSFCFLDIRSPGLGDTAMYLCATRTALGQANTGELFFGEGSRLTVL.

The chain combines TRBV28 with TRBJ2-5; 8 bases align to TRBD2. Germline values: CDR1 MDHEN, CDR2 SYDVKM. Trimming removed 10 bases from V and 9 bases from J; junction bases left unmatched: 10. This CDR3 spans 12 amino acids. CDR3 in amino acids: CATSGGLGSQYF. The CDR3 nucleotides are TGTGCCACCTCGGGGGGGCTAGGGTCCCAGTACTTC.